This TCR beta chain was documented in a study of CD8 T cells in ankylosing spondylitis. This clonotype was detected a few times. The antigen is undetermined. Trimming removed 0 bases from V and 5 bases from J, with 9 bases in between. The CDR3 has 14 amino acids. Per the germline V gene, CDR1 is SGHKS and CDR2 is YYEKEE (reference sequence). TCRdb reprocessed the 5' RACE reads with MiXCR, giving one entry per CDR3 protein. There are 750,000 to 850,000 distinct CDR3 sequences in the sample; 12% occur only once, and 0.45% to 0.6% lies in the top ten. Study-level findings and limits: A TCR beta motif of under ten highly homologous variants seemed to mark ankylosing spondylitis blood. Disease-linked clones bore a CD8+ phenotype, appearing relatively rarely in peripheral blood.

The sequenced material came from blood, either unsorted or a sorted T cell fraction (not recorded which). This chain joins TRBV5-5 and TRBJ1-5; D is ambiguous. This TCR was sampled from a male donor with ankylosing spondylitis. This CDR3 reads CASSLGTPYQPQHF. CDR3 nucleotide sequence: TGTGCCAGCAGCTTGGGGACTCCTTATCAGCCCCAGCATTTT.